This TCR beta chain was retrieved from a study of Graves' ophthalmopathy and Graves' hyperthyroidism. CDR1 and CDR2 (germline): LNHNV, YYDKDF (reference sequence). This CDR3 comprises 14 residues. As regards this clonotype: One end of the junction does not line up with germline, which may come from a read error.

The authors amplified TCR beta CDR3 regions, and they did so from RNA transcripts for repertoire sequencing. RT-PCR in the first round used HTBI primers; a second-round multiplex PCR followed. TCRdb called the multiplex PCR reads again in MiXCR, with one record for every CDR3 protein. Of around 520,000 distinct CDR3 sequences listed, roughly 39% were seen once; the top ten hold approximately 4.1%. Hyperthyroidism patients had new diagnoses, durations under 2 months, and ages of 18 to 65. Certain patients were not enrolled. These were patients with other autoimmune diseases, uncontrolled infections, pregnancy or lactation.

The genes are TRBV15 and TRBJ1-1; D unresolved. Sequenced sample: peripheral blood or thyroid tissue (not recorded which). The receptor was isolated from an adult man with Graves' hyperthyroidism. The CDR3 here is CATSRDGPNTEAFF. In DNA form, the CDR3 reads TGTGCCACCAGTAGAGATGGGCCTAACACTGAAGCTTTCTTT.